The rows below give T cell receptor beta chains drawn from one sample of a study of blood T cell repertoires in COVID-19. Libraries were prepared by immunoSEQ multiplex PCR; TCRdb keeps only in-frame clonotypes and omits some of them. This sample has about 120,000 clones, with roughly 80% found just once. Sequenced input: peripheral blood. The receptor set was obtained from a human donor in a cohort sampled during active COVID-19. The CDR3 runs from the conserved cysteine through the conserved F or W. Fields, in order: V gene, clone size, CDR3 length, D gene, J gene, CDR3 DNA, CDR3 protein. The D gene is left open where the match is weak. Where a row states a size, it is once, few, many or the class of an expanded clone; other rows omit it.

v_gene: TRBV24-1
abundance: -
len: 14
d_gene: -
j_gene: TRBJ1-1
CDR3nt: TGTGCCACCAGTGGAGTAGGGGGGGCCACTGAAGCTTTCTTT
CDR3aa: CATSGVGGATEAFF

v_gene: TRBV7-3
abundance: -
len: 14
d_gene: -
j_gene: TRBJ1-1
CDR3nt: TGTGCCAGCAGCTTAAAACATGGGAACACTGAAGCTTTCTTT
CDR3aa: CASSLKHGNTEAFF

v_gene: TRBV27
abundance: -
len: 13
d_gene: -
j_gene: TRBJ2-1
CDR3nt: TGTGCCAGCGGCGGGTTCCTCTACAATGAGCAGTTCTTC
CDR3aa: CASGGFLYNEQFF

v_gene: TRBV6-2/TRBV6-3
abundance: few
len: 15
d_gene: TRBD1
j_gene: TRBJ1-5
CDR3nt: TGTGCCAGCAGTTACACTGGACAGGGCAATCAGCCCCAGCATTTT
CDR3aa: CASSYTGQGNQPQHF

v_gene: TRBV7-8
abundance: -
len: 11
d_gene: -
j_gene: TRBJ2-7
CDR3nt: TGTGCCAGCAGCCCTGAGTACGAGCAGTACTTC
CDR3aa: CASSPEYEQYF

v_gene: TRBV2
abundance: many
len: 14
d_gene: TRBD1
j_gene: TRBJ1-2
CDR3nt: TGTGCCAGCAGTGAAGCGCGGACAGGGCCCGGCTACACCTTC
CDR3aa: CASSEARTGPGYTF

v_gene: TRBV9
abundance: -
len: 14
d_gene: TRBD1
j_gene: TRBJ1-2
CDR3nt: TGTGCCAGCAGCAAGGGACAGGCCGTCTATGGCTACACCTTC
CDR3aa: CASSKGQAVYGYTF

v_gene: TRBV11-1
abundance: -
len: 15
d_gene: TRBD1
j_gene: TRBJ2-7
CDR3nt: TGTGCCAGCAGCGTGGACAGGAAATCCACCTACGAGCAGTACTTC
CDR3aa: CASSVDRKSTYEQYF

v_gene: TRBV28
abundance: -
len: 15
d_gene: -
j_gene: TRBJ2-6
CDR3nt: TGTGCCAGCAGTTTACGGGGCTCTGGGGCCAACGTCCTGACTTTC
CDR3aa: CASSLRGSGANVLTF

v_gene: TRBV11-3
abundance: -
len: 16
d_gene: -
j_gene: TRBJ2-1
CDR3nt: TGTGCCAGCAGCTTTCAAGTTCTTAGCATCGTGGATGAGCAGTTCTTC
CDR3aa: CASSFQVLSIVDEQFF

v_gene: TRBV27
abundance: -
len: 13
d_gene: -
j_gene: TRBJ2-5
CDR3nt: TGTGCCAGCAGTTCCAGACTGAAAGAGACCCAGTACTTC
CDR3aa: CASSSRLKETQYF

v_gene: TRBV27
abundance: -
len: 15
d_gene: TRBD2
j_gene: TRBJ2-7
CDR3nt: TGTGCCAGCAGTCCGGGGACTAGCGGGACCTACGAGCAGTACTTC
CDR3aa: CASSPGTSGTYEQYF

v_gene: TRBV3-1/TRBV3-2
abundance: -
len: 15
d_gene: -
j_gene: TRBJ1-5
CDR3nt: TGTGCCAGCAGCCAAGATGCACAGGCCTATCAGCCCCAGCATTTT
CDR3aa: CASSQDAQAYQPQHF

v_gene: TRBV7-2
abundance: -
len: 14
d_gene: -
j_gene: TRBJ1-5
CDR3nt: TGTGCCAGCAGCCCTGGACAGTTCAATCAGCCCCAGCATTTT
CDR3aa: CASSPGQFNQPQHF

v_gene: TRBV19
abundance: medium-sized
len: 14
d_gene: -
j_gene: TRBJ1-1
CDR3nt: TGTGCCAGTAGTCCCGCAGGATTGAACACTGAAGCTTTCTTT
CDR3aa: CASSPAGLNTEAFF

v_gene: TRBV30
abundance: -
len: 15
d_gene: -
j_gene: TRBJ1-2
CDR3nt: TGTGCCTGGAGTGTACTTATCCGGGATGACTATGGCTACACCTTC
CDR3aa: CAWSVLIRDDYGYTF

v_gene: TRBV24-1
abundance: -
len: 16
d_gene: TRBD1
j_gene: TRBJ2-1
CDR3nt: TGTGCCACCAGCCCCGGGCGGGACAGGGGGTACAATGAGCAGTTCTTC
CDR3aa: CATSPGRDRGYNEQFF

v_gene: TRBV24-1
abundance: -
len: 14
d_gene: TRBD2
j_gene: TRBJ2-1
CDR3nt: TGTGCCACCAGGAAGACTAGCGGGAGCCATGAGCAGTTCTTC
CDR3aa: CATRKTSGSHEQFF

v_gene: TRBV6-6
abundance: -
len: 15
d_gene: TRBD1
j_gene: TRBJ1-4
CDR3nt: TGTGCCAGCAGTTACAGGGACAGTGATAATGAAAAACTGTTTTTT
CDR3aa: CASSYRDSDNEKLFF

v_gene: TRBV5-4
abundance: -
len: 15
d_gene: TRBD2
j_gene: TRBJ2-7
CDR3nt: TGTGCCAGCACCCTACTAGCGGGGAGCTCCTACGAGCAGTACTTC
CDR3aa: CASTLLAGSSYEQYF

v_gene: TRBV25-1
abundance: -
len: 13
d_gene: TRBD1
j_gene: TRBJ1-1
CDR3nt: TGTGCCAGCAGGCCGGGACAGAAGACTGAAGCTTTCTTT
CDR3aa: CASRPGQKTEAFF

v_gene: TRBV19
abundance: -
len: 13
d_gene: -
j_gene: TRBJ1-1
CDR3nt: TGTGCCAGTAGTAGATCCCCGGGTCTAGCAGCTTTCTTT
CDR3aa: CASSRSPGLAAFF

v_gene: TRBV5-6
abundance: -
len: 16
d_gene: TRBD1
j_gene: TRBJ1-6
CDR3nt: TGTGCCAGCAGCGGGAAGATGGGACAGGGTAATTCACCCCTCCACTTT
CDR3aa: CASSGKMGQGNSPLHF

v_gene: TRBV28
abundance: once
len: 14
d_gene: -
j_gene: TRBJ1-5
CDR3nt: TGTGCCAGCAGTTCCACAGGGATCCATCAGCCCCAGCATTTT
CDR3aa: CASSSTGIHQPQHF

v_gene: TRBV6-6
abundance: -
len: 14
d_gene: TRBD1
j_gene: TRBJ2-7
CDR3nt: TGTGCCAGCAGTCCCGGACAGGGGGCGAAGGAGCAGTACTTC
CDR3aa: CASSPGQGAKEQYF

v_gene: TRBV18
abundance: few
len: 16
d_gene: -
j_gene: TRBJ1-6
CDR3nt: TGTGCCAGCTCACCTAGACAGGCCAGGGGAGATTCACCCCTCCACTTT
CDR3aa: CASSPRQARGDSPLHF

v_gene: TRBV2
abundance: -
len: 16
d_gene: TRBD2
j_gene: TRBJ2-1
CDR3nt: TGTGCCAGCAGTGCTCTAGCGGGGCGAACGTACAATGAGCAGTTCTTC
CDR3aa: CASSALAGRTYNEQFF

v_gene: TRBV5-6
abundance: -
len: 16
d_gene: TRBD1
j_gene: TRBJ1-5
CDR3nt: TGTGCCAGCAGCCCGGGACAGGGGAATAGCAATCAGCCCCAGCATTTT
CDR3aa: CASSPGQGNSNQPQHF

v_gene: TRBV10-3
abundance: once
len: 13
d_gene: TRBD2
j_gene: TRBJ2-7
CDR3nt: TGTGCCATTAGCGGGAGGGCTGACGACGAGCAGTACTTC
CDR3aa: CAISGRADDEQYF

v_gene: TRBV6-6
abundance: -
len: 14
d_gene: TRBD1
j_gene: TRBJ2-7
CDR3nt: TGTGCCAGCAGTTACCGGGACAGCTACTACGAGCAGTACTTC
CDR3aa: CASSYRDSYYEQYF